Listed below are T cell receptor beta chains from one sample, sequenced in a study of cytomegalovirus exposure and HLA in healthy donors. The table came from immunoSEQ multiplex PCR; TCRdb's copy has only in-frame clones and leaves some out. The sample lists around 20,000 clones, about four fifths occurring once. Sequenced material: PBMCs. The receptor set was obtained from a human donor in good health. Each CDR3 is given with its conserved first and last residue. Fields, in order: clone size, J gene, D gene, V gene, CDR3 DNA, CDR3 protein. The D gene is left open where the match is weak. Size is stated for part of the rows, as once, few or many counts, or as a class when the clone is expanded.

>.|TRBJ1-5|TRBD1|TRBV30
TGTGCCTGGAGCGCAGGGGGCAGCAATCAGCCCCAGCATTTT
CAWSAGGSNQPQHF
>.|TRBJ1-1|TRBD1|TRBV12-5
TGTGCTAGTGCCGGGACAGGGTGGACTGAAGCTTTCTTT
CASAGTGWTEAFF
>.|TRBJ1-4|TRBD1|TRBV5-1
TGCGCCAGCAGCTTGGGGGGACAGTCTACGGAAAAACTGTTTTTT
CASSLGGQSTEKLFF
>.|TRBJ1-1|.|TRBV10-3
TGTGCCATCAGTGAGTCGATACCGGGGAACACTGAAGCTTTCTTT
CAISESIPGNTEAFF
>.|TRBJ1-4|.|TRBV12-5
TGTGCTAGTGGCCCCACCGGGACTAACGAAAAACTGTTTTTT
CASGPTGTNEKLFF
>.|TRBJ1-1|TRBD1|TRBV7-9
TGTGCCAGCAGCTTGGGGGGACAGGGTAACACTGAAGCTTTCTTT
CASSLGGQGNTEAFF
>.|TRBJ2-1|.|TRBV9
TGTGCCAGCAGCGTTAACTGGGGACACGATGAGCAGTTCTTC
CASSVNWGHDEQFF
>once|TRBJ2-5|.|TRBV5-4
TGTGCCAGCAGCTTGGGGATCGGAGGGGGGGCGGGAGAGACCCAGTACTTC
CASSLGIGGGAGETQYF
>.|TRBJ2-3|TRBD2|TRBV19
TGTGCCAGTAGTGCTTTAGCGGGAGGTGCGGATACGCAGTATTTT
CASSALAGGADTQYF
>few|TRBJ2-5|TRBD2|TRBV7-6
TGTGCCAGCAGCTTTTTTCCGGCGGGGGGGAAAGAGACCCAGTACTTC
CASSFFPAGGKETQYF
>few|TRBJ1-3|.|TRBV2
TGTGCCAGCAGCCGACAGATCTCTGGAAACACCATATATTTT
CASSRQISGNTIYF
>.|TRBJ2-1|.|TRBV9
TGTGCCAGCAGCGAAGACTGGTACAATGAGCAGTTCTTC
CASSEDWYNEQFF
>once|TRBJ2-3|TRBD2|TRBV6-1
TGTGCCAGCAGTGAAAGGTCCGGACTAGCGGGAGGGCTAAAGAGGGATACGCAGTATTTT
CASSERSGLAGGLKRDTQYF
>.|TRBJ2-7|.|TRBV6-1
TGTGCCAGCTTTGAGAGGGCGGGGGAGCAGTACTTC
CASFERAGEQYF
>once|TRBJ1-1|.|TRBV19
TGTGCCAGTATCCCAACAGGGATGGGCACTGAAGCTTTCTTT
CASIPTGMGTEAFF
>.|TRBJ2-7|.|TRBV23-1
TGCGCCAGCAGTCAATCCTCTAAGACACATTACGAGCAGTACTTC
CASSQSSKTHYEQYF
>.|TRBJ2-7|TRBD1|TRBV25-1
TGTGCCAGCAGTGAAAAGGGGGCATACGAGCAGTACTTC
CASSEKGAYEQYF
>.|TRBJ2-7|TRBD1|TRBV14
TGTGCCAGCAGCCAACTACAGGGGACCTACGAGCAGTACTTC
CASSQLQGTYEQYF
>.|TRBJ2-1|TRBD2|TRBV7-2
TGTGCCAGCAGCTTAGTCGGGGGGGCCTCCTACAATGAGCAGTTCTTC
CASSLVGGASYNEQFF
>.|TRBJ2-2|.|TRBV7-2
TGTGCCAGCAGCTTCATACAGGGTGGGACCGGGGAGCTGTTTTTT
CASSFIQGGTGELFF